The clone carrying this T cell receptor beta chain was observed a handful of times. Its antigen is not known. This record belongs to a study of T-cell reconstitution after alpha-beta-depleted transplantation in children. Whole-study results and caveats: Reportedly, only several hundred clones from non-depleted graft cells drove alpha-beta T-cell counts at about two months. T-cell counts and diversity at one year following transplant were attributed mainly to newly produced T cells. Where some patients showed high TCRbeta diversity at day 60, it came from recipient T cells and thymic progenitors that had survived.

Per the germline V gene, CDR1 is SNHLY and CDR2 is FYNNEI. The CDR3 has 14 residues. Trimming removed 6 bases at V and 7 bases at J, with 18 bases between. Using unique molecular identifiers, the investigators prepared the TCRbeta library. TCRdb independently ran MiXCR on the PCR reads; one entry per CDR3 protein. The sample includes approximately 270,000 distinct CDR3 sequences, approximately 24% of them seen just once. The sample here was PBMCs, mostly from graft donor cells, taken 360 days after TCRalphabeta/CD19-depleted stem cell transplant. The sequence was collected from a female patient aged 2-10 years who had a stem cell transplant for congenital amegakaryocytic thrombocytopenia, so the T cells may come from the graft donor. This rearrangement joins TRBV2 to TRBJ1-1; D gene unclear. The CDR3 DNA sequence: TGTGCCAGCAGAGAGGTGTACGGGAGGCGTGAAGCTTTCTTT. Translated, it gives CASREVYGRREAFF.